The clone carrying this T cell receptor beta chain came up a few times. Its antigen remains unknown. The germline V gene encodes CDR1 LGHNA and CDR2 YNFKEQ. Between the trimmed V and J ends, which lost 0 bases and 4 bases, there was a span of 12 bases. This CDR3 is built from 15 residues. The data are from a study of CD8 T cells in ankylosing spondylitis. In TCRdb, the 5' RACE reads were re-called with MiXCR into one record per CDR3 protein. Seen here are around 770,000 distinct CDR3 sequences, over 15% observed once, and the top ten hold around 19%. Whole-study findings and limits: The authors reported significant enrichment of disease-linked clones in matched ankylosing spondylitis synovial fluid. Some of these motif variants have turned up before, in reports on reactive arthritis synovial fluid and blood. In ankylosing spondylitis blood, a motif of seven to nine highly homologous TCR beta variants appeared characteristic.

V and J are TRBV4-2 and TRBJ1-2; the D gene is possibly TRBD1 (6 bases). Source material: blood, either unsorted or a sorted T cell fraction (not recorded which). The origin of this receptor is a male donor with ankylosing spondylitis. The CDR3 DNA sequence: TGTGCCAGCAGCCAAGAATCCGGACAGCCCTATGGCTACACCTTC. It codes for CASSQESGQPYGYTF.